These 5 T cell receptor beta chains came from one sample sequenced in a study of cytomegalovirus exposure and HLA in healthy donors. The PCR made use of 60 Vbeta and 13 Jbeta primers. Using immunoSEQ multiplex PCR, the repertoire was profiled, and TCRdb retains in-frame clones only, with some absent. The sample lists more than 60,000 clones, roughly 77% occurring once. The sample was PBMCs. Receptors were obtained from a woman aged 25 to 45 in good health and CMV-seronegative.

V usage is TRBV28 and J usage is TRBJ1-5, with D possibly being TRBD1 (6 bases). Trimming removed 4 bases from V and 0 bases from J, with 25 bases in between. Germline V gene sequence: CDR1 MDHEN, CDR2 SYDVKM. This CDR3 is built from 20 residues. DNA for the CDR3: TGTGCCAGCAGTTACCCTTCGGACAGTCCAGCCTCGTATAGCAATCAGCCCCAGCATTTT. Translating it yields CASSYPSDSPASYSNQPQHF.

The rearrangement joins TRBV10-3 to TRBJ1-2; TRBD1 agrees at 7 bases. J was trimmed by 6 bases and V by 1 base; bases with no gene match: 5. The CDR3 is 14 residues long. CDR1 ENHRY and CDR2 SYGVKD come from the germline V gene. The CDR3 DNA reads TGTGCCATCAGTGAGTTGACAGGGTTTGATGGCTACACCTTC. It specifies CAISELTGFDGYTF.

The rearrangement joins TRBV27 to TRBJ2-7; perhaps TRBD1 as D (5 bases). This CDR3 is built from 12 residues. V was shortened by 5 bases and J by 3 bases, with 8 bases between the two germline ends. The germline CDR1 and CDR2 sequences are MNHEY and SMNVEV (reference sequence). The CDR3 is CASSADNYEQYF. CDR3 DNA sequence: TGTGCCAGCAGTGCGGACAACTACGAGCAGTACTTC.

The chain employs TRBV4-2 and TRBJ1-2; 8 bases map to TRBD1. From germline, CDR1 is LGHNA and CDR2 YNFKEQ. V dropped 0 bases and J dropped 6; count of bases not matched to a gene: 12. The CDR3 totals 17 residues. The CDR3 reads CASSQDARTGGRDGYTF. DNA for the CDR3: TGTGCCAGCAGCCAAGATGCCCGCACAGGGGGGCGTGATGGCTACACCTTC.

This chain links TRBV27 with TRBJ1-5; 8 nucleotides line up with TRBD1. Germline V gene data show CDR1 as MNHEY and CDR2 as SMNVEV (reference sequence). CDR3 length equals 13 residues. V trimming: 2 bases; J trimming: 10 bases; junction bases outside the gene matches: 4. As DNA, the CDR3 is TGTGCCAGCAGTTTAGACAGGGGCGTTCCCCAGCATTTT. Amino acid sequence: CASSLDRGVPQHF.